Included here is one T cell receptor beta chain sequence, with context. No antigen is known for it. These data originate in a study of cytomegalovirus exposure and HLA in healthy donors. Findings and limits, study-wide: Sequencing probably produced one cluster of sequence variants that were highly shared. Most observed TCR sequences were rare, whereas some public TCRs were detected in many donors. Researchers reported that three CMV-associated chains were confirmed in vitro as CMV antigen-specific. Indistinguishability led to the exclusion of some V segments, TRBV6-2 and TRBV6-3 included.

Vbeta (60) and Jbeta (13) primers were used in the PCR. The assay was immunoSEQ multiplex PCR, and TCRdb's table has in-frame clones only and misses some. The table includes over 30,000 clones, 80% detected once. This CDR3 has 13 amino acids. Germline V gene lookup returns CDR1 LNHDA and CDR2 SQIVND (reference sequence). V lost 6 bases, J lost 3 bases, and 6 bases lay in between. V gene TRBV19 combines with J gene TRBJ2-6; D call uncertain. The clonotype was recovered from a male donor in good health and CMV-seronegative. Input material: PBMCs. CDR3 bases: TGTGCCAGTAGGATCGGTGGGGCCAACGTCCTGACTTTC. It encodes CASRIGGANVLTF. Using reference TRBV19 and TRBJ2-6 for the parts outside the CDR3, the full variable domain is DGGITQSPKYLFRKEGQNVTLSCEQNLNHDAMYWYRQDPGQGLRLIYYSQIVNDFQKGDIAEGYSVSREKKESFPLTVTSAQKNPTAFYLCASRIGGANVLTFGAGSRLTVL.